The 7 T cell receptor beta chains reported below all come from one sample, sequenced in a study of cytomegalovirus exposure and HLA in healthy donors. Sequencing was performed with immunoSEQ multiplex PCR; in TCRdb, only in-frame clones are kept and a portion is missing. The repertoire holds 98,000 or so clones, with approximately 96% as singletons. The sequenced sample was PBMCs. All receptors derive from a woman between 18 and 30 years old in good health and CMV-seronegative.

The V and J genes are TRBV5-5 and TRBJ2-1, with 11 nucleotides matching TRBD2. Germline trimming cut 3 bases from V and 7 bases from J; bases unmatched to any gene: 3. Germline V gives CDR1 SGHKS, CDR2 YYEKEE (reference sequence). The CDR3 spans 14 residues. Here the CDR3 DNA reads TGTGCCAGCAGCTCTAGCGGGGGGTGGAATGAGCAGTTCTTC. Translated: CASSSSGGWNEQFF.

The sample holds one count of this clone. The CDR3 nucleotides read TGTGCCAGCAGCCAAGATAGGAGGGCTAGCAATCAGCCCCAGCATTTT. This sequence encodes CASSQDRRASNQPQHF. V and J are TRBV4-2 and TRBJ1-5; D is unresolved. The V gene lost 0 bases and the J gene lost 0 bases, with 9 bases spanning the gap. Germline CDR1 reads LGHNA; CDR2 reads YNFKEQ. The CDR3 has 16 amino acids.

J is TRBJ1-3 and V is TRBV5-1; D gene unclear. The CDR3 runs to 14 residues. V was trimmed by 0 bases and J by 4 bases, leaving 8 bases between them. The germline CDR1 and CDR2 sequences are SGHRS and YFSETQ. The CDR3 loop is CASSLEPLGNTIYF. The CDR3 DNA is TGCGCCAGCAGCTTGGAGCCCCTCGGAAACACCATATATTTT.

The chain couples TRBV7-8 to TRBJ2-1, with D possibly TRBD2 on 7 matching bases. The germline V gene encodes CDR1 SGHVS and CDR2 FQNEAQ. The CDR3 loop spans 15 amino acids. The germline V and J ends were trimmed by 5 bases and 1 base, with 12 bases remaining between them. The CDR3 sequence is CASSAGGQSYNEQFF. The CDR3 DNA reads TGTGCCAGCAGCGCCGGGGGGCAATCCTACAATGAGCAGTTCTTC. The complete variable domain, with remaining parts taken from reference TRBV7-8 and TRBJ2-1, reads GAGVSQSPRYKVAKRGQDVALRCDPISGHVSLFWYQQALGQGPEFLTYFQNEAQLDKSGLPSDRFFAERPEGSVSTLKIQRTQQEDSAVYLCASSAGGQSYNEQFFGPGTRLTVL.

The chain employs TRBV7-3 and TRBJ2-1; no clear D. V lost 2 bases, J lost 5 bases, and 10 bases lay in between. The CDR3 contains 14 residues. From germline, CDR1 is SGHTA and CDR2 FQGTGA. The CDR3, as DNA: TGTGCCAGCAGCTTAGAGCCGTCTAACAATGAGCAGTTCTTC. Amino acid sequence: CASSLEPSNNEQFF.

V and J are TRBV9 and TRBJ2-1; tentatively, D is TRBD2 (5 bases). From germline, CDR1 is SGDLS and CDR2 YYNGEE. V lost 0 bases to trimming and J lost 4 bases, with 14 bases between them. This CDR3 has 16 amino acids. This chain's CDR3 is CASSVEGSHLYNEQFF. The CDR3 nucleotides read TGTGCCAGCAGCGTAGAAGGGAGTCACTTGTACAATGAGCAGTTCTTC.

The V call is TRBV28, the J call TRBJ2-5; 11 bases align to TRBD1. Looked up from germline, CDR1 is MDHEN and CDR2 is SYDVKM. CDR3 size: 17 residues. After removal of 6 bases from V and 4 bases from J, the junction contained 13 bases not matched to a gene. CDR3: CASSGEGDRGFLETQYF. CDR3 nucleotide sequence: TGTGCCAGCAGCGGGGAGGGGGACAGGGGGTTTTTAGAGACCCAGTACTTC.